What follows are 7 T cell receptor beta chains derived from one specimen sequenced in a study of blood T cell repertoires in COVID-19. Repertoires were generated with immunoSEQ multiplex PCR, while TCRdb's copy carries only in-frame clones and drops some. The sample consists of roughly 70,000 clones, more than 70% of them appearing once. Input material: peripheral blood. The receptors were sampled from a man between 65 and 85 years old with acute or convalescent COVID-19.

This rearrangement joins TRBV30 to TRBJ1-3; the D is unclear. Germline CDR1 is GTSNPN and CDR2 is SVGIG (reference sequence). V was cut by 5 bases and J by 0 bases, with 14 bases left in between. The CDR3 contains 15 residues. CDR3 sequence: CAWAPPASSGNTIYF. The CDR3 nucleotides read TGTGCCTGGGCCCCCCCCGCGAGCTCTGGAAACACCATATATTTT. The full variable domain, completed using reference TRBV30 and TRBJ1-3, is SQTIHQWPATLVQPVGSPLSLECTVEGTSNPNLYWYRQAAGRGLQLLFYSVGIGQISSEVPQNLSASRPQDRQFILSSKKLLLSDSGFYLCAWAPPASSGNTIYFGEGSWLTVV.

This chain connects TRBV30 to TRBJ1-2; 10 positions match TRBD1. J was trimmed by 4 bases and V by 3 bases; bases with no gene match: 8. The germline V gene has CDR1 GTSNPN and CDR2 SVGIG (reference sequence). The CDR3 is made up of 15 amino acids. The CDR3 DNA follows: TGTGCCTGGAGGGAACCGGGACAGGGGACCTATGGCTACACCTTC. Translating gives CAWREPGQGTYGYTF.

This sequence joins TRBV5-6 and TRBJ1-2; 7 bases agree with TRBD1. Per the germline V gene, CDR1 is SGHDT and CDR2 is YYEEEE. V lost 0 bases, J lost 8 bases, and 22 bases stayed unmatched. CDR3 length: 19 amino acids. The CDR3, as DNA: TGTGCCAGCAGCTTGGAACTCACTCCAGGGGGAAAAGGAGTAAGAGGCTACACCTTC. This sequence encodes CASSLELTPGGKGVRGYTF.

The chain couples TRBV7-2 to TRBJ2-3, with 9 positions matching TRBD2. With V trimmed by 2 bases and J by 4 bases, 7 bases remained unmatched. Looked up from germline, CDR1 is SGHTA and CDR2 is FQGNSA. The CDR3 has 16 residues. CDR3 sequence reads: CASSLLGLASPDTQYF. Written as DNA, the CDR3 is TGTGCCAGCAGCTTACTGGGACTAGCCTCCCCAGATACGCAGTATTTT.

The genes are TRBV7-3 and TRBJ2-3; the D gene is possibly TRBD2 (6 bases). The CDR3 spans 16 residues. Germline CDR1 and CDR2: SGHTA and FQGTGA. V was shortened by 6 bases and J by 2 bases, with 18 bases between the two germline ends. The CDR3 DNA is TGTGCCAGCAGACCAGGTTCCGGGGGAATCACAGATACGCAGTATTTT. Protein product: CASRPGSGGITDTQYF.

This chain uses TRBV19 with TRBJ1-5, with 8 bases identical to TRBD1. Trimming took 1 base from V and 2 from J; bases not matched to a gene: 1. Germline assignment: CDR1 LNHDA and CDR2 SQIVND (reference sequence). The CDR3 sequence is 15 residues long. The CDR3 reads CASSIATGGNQPQHF. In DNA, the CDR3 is TGTGCCAGTAGTATAGCGACAGGGGGCAATCAGCCCCAGCATTTT.

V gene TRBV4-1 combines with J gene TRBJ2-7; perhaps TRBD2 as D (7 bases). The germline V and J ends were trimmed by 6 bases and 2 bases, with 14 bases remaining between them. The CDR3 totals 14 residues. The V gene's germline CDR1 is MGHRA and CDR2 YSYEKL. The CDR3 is CASSHPGGPYEQYF. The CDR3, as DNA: TGCGCCAGCAGTCATCCGGGGGGCCCCTACGAGCAGTACTTC.